This TCR beta chain emerged from a study of vaccination and CD4 T cells after COVID-19. Treatment meaning: roughly 10-day PBMC culture with coronavirus spike peptide pools or control peptides (ViraFEST assay). Unexposed donor CD4+ T cells predated the COVID-19 pandemic, collected 2011-2018. ViraFEST relied on peptide pools to expand antigen-specific T cells; the TCRs were sequenced afterward. Available cell numbers determined whether unexposed-donor CD4+ T cells were probed with SARS-CoV-2 S/N and four cold-coronavirus spikes. CDR1 is MNHEY, CDR2 SMNVEV, per germline (reference sequence). V was cut by 5 bases and J by 2 bases, with 13 bases left in between. The CDR3 is 16 amino acids. Turning to this clonotype: Antigen unknown.

Whole-study results and caveats: Recorded median SARS-CoV-2-reactive clonotype numbers increased from roughly 19 to 38 without reaching significance. Analysis of convalescent patients found that 304 of 307 vaccine-specific clones were spike mono-reactive.

CD4+ T cells that had been cultured provided DNA sequenced with the Oncomine TCR Beta short-read assay. The genomic DNA was obtained from cultured CD4+ T cells by extraction with the QIAamp micro DNA kit. Via MiXCR, TCRdb re-called the PCR reads, giving one row per CDR3 protein. The data show about 9,300 distinct CDR3 sequences, under 35% seen once. This clonotype was sampled from a human donor in good health. V and J are TRBV27 and TRBJ2-6, with TRBD1 as a possible D gene (6 bases). What was sequenced was CD4+ T cells from blood, cultured in vitro. CDR3 residues: CASSQDRHPGANVLTF. CDR3 nucleotide sequence: TGTGCCAGCAGTCAAGACAGGCACCCTGGGGCCAACGTCCTGACTTTC.